This T cell receptor beta chain was retrieved from a study of shared clonotypes between healthy human individuals. The CDR3 has 17 amino acids. J was trimmed by 1 base and V by 5 bases; bases with no gene match: 13. In germline, CDR1 is KGHSH, CDR2 LQKENI. In replicate PCRs of sorted subsets, approximately 210 ng DNA, about 29,000 T cell genomes, was used. Generated by immunoSEQ multiplex PCR, the TCRdb table keeps only in-frame clones and is missing some. The sample carries about 710,000 clones, 60% to 75% recorded once. On this clone itself: Antigen specificity is unknown.

Study results and caveats: Larger estimated richness was generally recorded for naive subsets relative to memory subsets.

This receptor was identified in a woman aged 30 to 39 in good health. The sample taken for sequencing was memory CD4+ T cells sorted from blood. Indicated subset: CD45RA-negative fraction. The gene calls are TRBV18 and TRBJ1-2; 7 positions agree with TRBD1. CDR3 residues: CASSNTRVQGHNYGYTF. The CDR3 DNA sequence: TGTGCCAGCTCAAATACAAGGGTACAGGGGCATAACTATGGCTACACCTTC.